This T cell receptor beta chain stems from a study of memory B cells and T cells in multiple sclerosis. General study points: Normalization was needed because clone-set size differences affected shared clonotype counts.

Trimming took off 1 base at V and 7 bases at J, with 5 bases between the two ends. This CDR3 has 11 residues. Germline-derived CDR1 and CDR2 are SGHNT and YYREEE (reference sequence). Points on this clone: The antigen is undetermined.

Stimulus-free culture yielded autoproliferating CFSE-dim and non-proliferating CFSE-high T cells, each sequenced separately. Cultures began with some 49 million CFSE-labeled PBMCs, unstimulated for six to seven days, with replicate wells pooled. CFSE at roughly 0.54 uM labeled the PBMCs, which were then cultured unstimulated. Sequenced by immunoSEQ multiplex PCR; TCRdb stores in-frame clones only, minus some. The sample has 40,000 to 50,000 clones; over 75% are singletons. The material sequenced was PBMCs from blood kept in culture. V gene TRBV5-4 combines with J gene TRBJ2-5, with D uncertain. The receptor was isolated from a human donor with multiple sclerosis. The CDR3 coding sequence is TGTGCCAGCAGCTTGTTGGGGACCCAGTACTTC. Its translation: CASSLLGTQYF.